This T cell receptor beta chain was recorded in a study of blood T cell repertoires in COVID-19. Overall study context: Collection of acute and convalescent COVID-19 samples took place in the United States, Italy and Spain.

All enrollees were roughly 18 to 95 years old and from some 24 US areas. Cohorts were determined from participant-reported clinical history. Shortly before study entry, within 2 weeks, exposed participants had met a COVID-19 case. Only in-frame clones appear in the TCRdb table, and some are missing; sequencing was by immunoSEQ multiplex PCR. The top ten hold 5% to 7.5% of the sample, which has a few hundred thousand clones, approximately 81% seen once. This CDR3 region has 16 residues. In germline, CDR1 is MNHEY, CDR2 SMNVEV (reference sequence). V dropped 3 bases and J dropped 6 bases, with 15 bases sitting between them.

The chain is built from TRBV27 and TRBJ1-6; tentative D call: TRBD1 (6 bases). This TCR was sampled from a woman aged 45 to 65 who had been exposed to COVID-19. The sample consisted of PBMCs or T cells enriched from blood (not recorded which). The DNA of the CDR3 is TGTGCCAGCAGTTTCACAACAGGGCCTCCTAATTCACCCCTCCACTTT. It codes for CASSFTTGPPNSPLHF.